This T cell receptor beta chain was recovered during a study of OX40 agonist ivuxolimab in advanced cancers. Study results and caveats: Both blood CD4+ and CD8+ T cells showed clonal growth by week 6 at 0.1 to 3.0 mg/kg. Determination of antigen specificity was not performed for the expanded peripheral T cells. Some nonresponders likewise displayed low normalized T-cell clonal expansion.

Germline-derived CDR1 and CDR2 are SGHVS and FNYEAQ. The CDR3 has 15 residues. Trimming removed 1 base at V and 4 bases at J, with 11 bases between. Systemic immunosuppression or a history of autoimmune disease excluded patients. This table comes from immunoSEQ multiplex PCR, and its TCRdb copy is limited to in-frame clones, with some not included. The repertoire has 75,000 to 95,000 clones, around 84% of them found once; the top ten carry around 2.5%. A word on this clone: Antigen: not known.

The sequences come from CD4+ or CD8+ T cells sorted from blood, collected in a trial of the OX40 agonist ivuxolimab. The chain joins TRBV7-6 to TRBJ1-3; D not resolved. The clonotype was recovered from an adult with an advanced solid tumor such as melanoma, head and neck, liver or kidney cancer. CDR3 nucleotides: TGTGCCAGCAGCTTAGATGCGGGTTCGGGAAACACCATATATTTT. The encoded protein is CASSLDAGSGNTIYF. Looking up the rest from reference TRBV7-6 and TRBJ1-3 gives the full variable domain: GAGVSQSPRYKVTKRGQDVALRCDPISGHVSLYWYRQALGQGPEFLTYFNYEAQQDKSGLPNDRFSAERPEGSISTLTIQRTEQRDSAMYRCASSLDAGSGNTIYFGEGSWLTVV.